This TCR beta chain was captured in a study of blood T cells in healthy people across ages. This clonotype was observed a few times. The germline CDR1 and CDR2 sequences are LGHDT and YNNKEL (reference sequence). The V and J ends lost 2 bases and 1 base, in that order; junction bases with no gene match: 5. This CDR3 has 15 amino acids. A J-beta primer mix and a sample-barcoded 5' primer were used in a second PCR of about 7 to 12 cycles. MiXCR was run by TCRdb on the 5' RACE reads, yielding one entry per CDR3 protein. The profile shows roughly 700,000 distinct CDR3 sequences, 45% to 50% of them singletons.

The material sequenced was blood. The clonotype comes from a woman aged 55-69 years in good health. The chain recombines TRBV3-1 with TRBJ2-7; 7 positions match TRBD1. DNA for the CDR3: TGTGCCAGCAGCCAATATCCGGGACAGTCCTACGAGCAGTACTTC. Amino acid sequence: CASSQYPGQSYEQYF.